The present TCR beta chain was sequenced within a study of cytomegalovirus exposure and HLA in healthy donors. In regard to this clone: Its antigen is currently unknown.

Findings and caveats of the study: A later analysis reportedly identified an Asian-associated ancestry cluster as carrying fewer N-insertions than the 666-donor mean.

This CDR3 spans 15 amino acids. With 2 bases clipped from V and 4 bases from J, the junction kept 7 bases outside the gene matches. Germline CDR1 LGHNA, CDR2 YNFKEQ. This PCR relied on a set of 60 Vbeta primers and 13 Jbeta primers. The data were produced by immunoSEQ multiplex PCR, yet TCRdb's version contains in-frame clones alone and is incomplete. The sample includes 140,000 to 150,000 clones, approximately 57% of them seen just once. The sequence was obtained from a male donor in good health and CMV-seronegative. Input material: PBMCs. The J gene is TRBJ1-2, the V gene TRBV4-2; 7 nucleotides agree with TRBD1. In DNA, the CDR3 is TGTGCCAGCAGCCAACAGGGACAGCTGATCTATGGCTACACCTTC. Protein: CASSQQGQLIYGYTF.